This T cell receptor beta chain was identified in a study of blood T cell repertoires in COVID-19. The CDR3 consists of 15 residues. Germline CDR1 reads SGHVS; CDR2 reads FQNEAQ. Trimming left V 5 bases short and J 3 bases short, with 13 bases between. Study processing details: Amplification of reference gene primers provided the estimated nucleated cell counts. TCRdb's table, derived via immunoSEQ multiplex PCR, lists solely in-frame clones and lacks some. Clonal size and the V and J genes are those of that table, whereas D and trimming came from the DNA. The table lists over 100,000 clones, 87% of them singletons.

The sequence was obtained from a man aged 45-60 years with active COVID-19. The source material was peripheral blood. The chain combines TRBV7-8 with TRBJ2-2, with D tentatively TRBD2 (5 bases). The CDR3 DNA reads as TGTGCCAGCAGCCGCCGGGGTACGGACACCGGGGAGCTGTTTTTT. Protein product: CASSRRGTDTGELFF.